The 29 T cell receptor beta chains reported below all come from one sample, sequenced in a study of blood T cell repertoires in COVID-19. Assay used: immunoSEQ multiplex PCR; TCRdb lists only in-frame clones, some missing. Of 350,000 or so clones listed, about 88% are singletons. The source material was PBMCs or T cells enriched from blood (not recorded which). Receptors originate from a woman aged 25 to 39 who had been exposed to COVID-19.

The V gene is TRBV9, the J gene TRBJ2-1; perhaps TRBD1 as D (6 bases). Germline V gene lookup returns CDR1 SGDLS and CDR2 YYNGEE. CDR3 length equals 14 residues. The ends were cut back, 3 bases at V and 7 bases at J, with 14 bases in the middle. CDR3 loop: CASSGGRGGNEQFF. As DNA, the CDR3 is TGTGCCAGCAGCGGGGGGCGCGGTGGAAATGAGCAGTTCTTC.

This rearrangement joins TRBV18 to TRBJ2-7; 10 nucleotides align to TRBD2. V gave up 2 bases and J gave up 2 bases; unmatched junction bases: 3. This CDR3 is built from 15 residues. The germline V gene encodes CDR1 KGHSH and CDR2 LQKENI. CDR3 amino acids: CASSPDLAGAYEQYF. In DNA form, the CDR3 reads TGTGCCAGCTCACCAGACCTAGCGGGGGCCTACGAGCAGTACTTC.

The DNA of the CDR3 is TGTGCCAGCAGTTTACTACAGGGTGATCAGCCCCAGCATTTT. This sequence encodes CASSLLQGDQPQHF. The chain combines TRBV28 with TRBJ1-5; D may be TRBD1 (6 bases). The V and J ends lost 2 bases and 5 bases respectively, with 10 bases between them. This CDR3 has 14 residues. In germline, CDR1 is MDHEN, CDR2 SYDVKM.

The V and J genes are TRBV28 and TRBJ2-3; no reliable D call. The CDR3 sequence is 12 residues long. Germline V gene data show CDR1 as MDHEN and CDR2 as SYDVKM. V was shortened by 5 bases and J by 3 bases, with 6 bases between the two germline ends. This chain's CDR3 is CASSAGTDTQYF. Written as DNA, the CDR3 is TGTGCCAGCAGTGCCGGTACAGATACGCAGTATTTT.

The genes are TRBV30 and TRBJ1-2, with a weak D call TRBD1 (5 bases). This CDR3 is built from 14 residues. Trimming cost V 4 bases and J 4 bases, with 16 bases left between them. From germline, CDR1 is GTSNPN and CDR2 SVGIG (reference sequence). The CDR3 is CAWTIGQGAYGYTF. The CDR3 DNA follows: TGTGCCTGGACCATAGGGCAGGGCGCCTATGGCTACACCTTC. The full variable domain, its missing parts supplied by reference TRBV30 and TRBJ1-2, is SQTIHQWPATLVQPVGSPLSLECTVEGTSNPNLYWYRQAAGRGLQLLFYSVGIGQISSEVPQNLSASRPQDRQFILSSKKLLLSDSGFYLCAWTIGQGAYGYTFGSGTRLTVV.

The V call is TRBV2, the J call TRBJ2-7; the match to TRBD1 covers 12 bases. V shed 11 bases and J 5 bases; nucleotides not matched to a gene: 10. Germline CDR1 reads SNHLY; CDR2 reads FYNNEI. This CDR3 has 14 residues. This CDR3 reads CASFFGTGGDEQYF. The CDR3, as DNA: TGTGCCTCCTTCTTCGGGACAGGGGGCGACGAGCAGTACTTC. Full variable domain (rest looked up from reference TRBV2 and TRBJ2-7): EPEVTQTPSHQVTQMGQEVILRCVPISNHLYFYWYRQILGQKVEFLVSFYNNEISEKSEIFDDQFSVERPDGSNFTLKIRSTKLEDSAMYFCASFFGTGGDEQYFGPGTRLTVT.

This rearrangement joins TRBV27 to TRBJ2-3; 11 nucleotides align to TRBD1. CDR1 and CDR2 (germline): MNHEY, SMNVEV (reference sequence). The CDR3 loop spans 14 amino acids. The ends lost 7 bases at V and 3 bases at J; junction bases unmatched: 3. CDR3 region: CASKRDRGTDTQYF. CDR3 DNA sequence: TGTGCCAGCAAGAGGGACAGGGGGACAGATACGCAGTATTTT.

The chain links TRBV3-1 (or the pseudogene TRBV3-2) to TRBJ1-5, with 8 positions matching TRBD1. The CDR3 is made up of 16 amino acids. V gave up 1 base and J gave up 6 bases; unmatched junction bases: 8. CDR1 and CDR2 from the germline V gene are LGHDT and YNNKEL (reference sequence). The chain's CDR3 is CASSQGSPGGVQPQHF. CDR3 nucleotides: TGTGCCAGCAGCCAAGGTTCCCCAGGGGGCGTTCAGCCCCAGCATTTT.

The chain couples TRBV2 to TRBJ1-4; 9 nucleotides align to TRBD1. CDR3 length: 18 amino acids. V was pared by 5 bases and J by 5 bases, with 15 bases of the junction left unmatched. In germline, CDR1 is SNHLY, CDR2 FYNNEI. CDR3 sequence (DNA): TGTGCCAGCAGTCTCATCCCTCCCGGGACAGGGAGCAATGAAAAACTGTTTTTT. Its protein is CASSLIPPGTGSNEKLFF.

The chain joins TRBV20-1 to TRBJ1-3; weak D call: TRBD1 (5 bases). With 3 bases removed from V and 4 bases from J, the gap between germline ends came to 10 bases. Germline CDR1 and CDR2: DFQATT and SNEGSKA (reference sequence). This CDR3 region has 13 residues. Here the CDR3 reads CSASMTAGNTIYF. The CDR3 DNA reads TGCAGTGCTAGTATGACAGCGGGAAACACCATATATTTT.

The J gene is TRBJ2-2, the V gene TRBV28; 8 positions agree with TRBD1. The CDR3 consists of 14 residues. Per the germline V gene, CDR1 is MDHEN and CDR2 is SYDVKM. Germline trimming cut 6 bases from V and 8 bases from J; bases unmatched to any gene: 8. The CDR3 nucleotides are TGTGCCAGCAGCCTGGGACAGGTCAGGGGGGAGCTGTTTTTT. It codes for CASSLGQVRGELFF.

The rearrangement uses TRBV30 and TRBJ2-4, with TRBD1 identical over 8 bases. Germline assignment: CDR1 GTSNPN and CDR2 SVGIG (reference sequence). The CDR3 is 16 amino acids. The trim removed 0 bases at V and 1 base at J, leaving 5 bases unmatched. The CDR3 DNA reads TGTGCCTGGAGTGTAGGCGGGGACAGGGCCAAAAACATTCAGTACTTC. It is translated as CAWSVGGDRAKNIQYF. The whole variable domain, filled in from reference TRBV30 and TRBJ2-4, reads SQTIHQWPATLVQPVGSPLSLECTVEGTSNPNLYWYRQAAGRGLQLLFYSVGIGQISSEVPQNLSASRPQDRQFILSSKKLLLSDSGFYLCAWSVGGDRAKNIQYFGAGTRLSVL.

The chain links TRBV25-1 to TRBJ1-6; tentative D call: TRBD1 (5 bases). The CDR3 covers 13 residues. Between the trimmed V and J ends, which lost 7 bases and 3 bases, there was a span of 7 bases. Germline V gene lookup returns CDR1 MGHDK and CDR2 SYGVNS. The CDR3 sequence: CASKDIYNSPLHF. CDR3 DNA sequence: TGTGCCAGCAAGGACATCTATAATTCACCCCTCCACTTT.

This rearrangement joins TRBV7-2 to TRBJ1-2; 9 bases agree with TRBD1. The J segment lost 9 bases and the V segment lost 7 bases, leaving 18 bases of the junction unmatched. CDR1 is SGHTA, CDR2 FQGNSA, per germline. The CDR3 is 16 amino acids. CDR3 DNA: TGTGCCAGCACCACTCCGGGGGGTGGGACAGGGTGGCGCTACACCTTC. This encodes CASTTPGGGTGWRYTF. The entire variable domain, with the rest obtained from reference TRBV7-2 and TRBJ1-2, is as follows: GAGVSQSPSNKVTEKGKDVELRCDPISGHTALYWYRQSLGQGLEFLIYFQGNSAPDKSGLPSDRFSAERTGGSVSTLTIQRTQQEDSAVYLCASTTPGGGTGWRYTFGSGTRLTVV.

This chain uses TRBV15 with TRBJ2-3; weak D call: TRBD1 (6 bases). V lost 4 bases to trimming and J lost 3 bases, with 17 bases between them. The CDR3 loop spans 16 amino acids. Per the germline V gene, CDR1 is LNHNV and CDR2 is YYDKDF (reference sequence). This chain's CDR3 is CATSTLQGRWTDTQYF. CDR3 sequence (DNA): TGTGCCACCAGCACCCTACAGGGTAGGTGGACAGATACGCAGTATTTT. Variable domain in full (rest from reference TRBV15 and TRBJ2-3): DAMVIQNPRYQVTQFGKPVTLSCSQTLNHNVMYWYQQKSSQAPKLLFHYYDKDFNNEADTPDNFQSRRPNTSFCFLDIRSPGLGDTAMYLCATSTLQGRWTDTQYFGPGTRLTVL.

The chain has TRBV11-3 and TRBJ2-3, with TRBD2 matching 10 bases. Trimming took 5 bases from V and 2 from J; bases not matched to a gene: 7. Per germline, CDR1 SGHNT and CDR2 YENEEA. The CDR3 extends over 16 amino acids. The CDR3 coding sequence is TGTGCCAGCAGCGTACTTAGCGGGGGGATCACAGATACGCAGTATTTT. Translating it yields CASSVLSGGITDTQYF.

The CDR3 DNA is TGTGCCAGCAGCTTGTTCAGGGGTGGTAGCCTCACAGATACGCAGTATTTT. Its protein is CASSLFRGGSLTDTQYF. The V gene is TRBV5-4, the J gene TRBJ2-3; maybe TRBD1 (6 bases). The CDR3 consists of 17 residues. V gave up 1 base and J gave up 2 bases, with 17 bases separating them. The germline CDR1 and CDR2 sequences are SGHNT and YYREEE (reference sequence).

The V call is TRBV19, the J call TRBJ1-1, with D maybe TRBD1 (5 bases). The germline V gene has CDR1 LNHDA and CDR2 SQIVND (reference sequence). CDR3 size: 13 residues. Deletions cut 3 bases from V and 4 bases from J, with 9 bases between. The CDR3 DNA follows: TGTGCCAGTAGTATGGGGGGGGTCACTGAAGCTTTCTTT. This gives the protein CASSMGGVTEAFF.

The V gene is TRBV25-1, the J gene TRBJ2-1; D is possibly TRBD1 (6 bases). Trimming stripped 4 bases from V and 3 bases from J, with 22 bases between. CDR1 MGHDK and CDR2 SYGVNS come from the germline V gene. The length of the CDR3 is 18 residues. The CDR3 is CASSVPTGSKPFYNEQFF. CDR3 nucleotides: TGTGCCAGCAGTGTCCCGACAGGTTCCAAACCCTTCTACAATGAGCAGTTCTTC.

CDR3 region: CAISSPQTSGTGELFF. The CDR3 DNA sequence: TGTGCCATCAGTTCGCCCCAGACTAGCGGGACCGGGGAGCTGTTTTTT. The chain joins TRBV10-3 to TRBJ2-2; 10 bases agree with TRBD2. Germline loops: CDR1 ENHRY, CDR2 SYGVKD. The J segment lost 5 bases and the V segment lost 5 bases, leaving 8 bases of the junction unmatched. The length of the CDR3 is 16 residues.

The chain is built from TRBV7-8 and TRBJ2-7; 7 bases agree with TRBD1. This CDR3 has 15 residues. Germline-derived CDR1 and CDR2 are SGHVS and FQNEAQ. Trimming at V came to 2 bases and at J to 5 bases, leaving 9 bases not matched to a gene. CDR3 in amino acids: CASSLTEGTVNEQYF. The CDR3 DNA follows: TGTGCCAGCAGCTTAACCGAGGGGACAGTAAACGAGCAGTACTTC.

V is TRBV6-5 and J is TRBJ1-5; D might be TRBD1 (5 bases). CDR3 length equals 13 residues. Germline lookup yields CDR1 MNHEY and CDR2 SVGAGI. The ends were cut back, 6 bases at V and 4 bases at J, with 10 bases in the middle. Written as DNA, the CDR3 is TGTGCCAGCAGCGGGGGTTGGAATCAGCCCCAGCATTTT. The encoded protein is CASSGGWNQPQHF.

This chain connects TRBV7-9 to TRBJ1-4, with 7 bases fitting TRBD1. Germline CDR1 is SEHNR and CDR2 is FQNEAQ (reference sequence). J lost 8 bases, V lost 2 bases, and 11 bases had no gene match. The CDR3 is 16 residues long. The CDR3 sequence is CASSLRNRGPKEKLFF. CDR3 nucleotides: TGTGCCAGCAGCTTACGAAACAGGGGACCCAAAGAAAAACTGTTTTTT.

The chain uses TRBV28 and TRBJ1-3; D gene unclear. The length of the CDR3 is 16 residues. V lost 4 bases, J lost 7 bases, and 20 bases lay in between. Per germline, CDR1 MDHEN and CDR2 SYDVKM. CDR3 amino acids: CASSSQDKSYGNTIYF. The DNA of the CDR3 is TGTGCCAGCAGTTCTCAAGACAAATCTTATGGGAACACCATATATTTT.

The rearrangement uses TRBV6-6 and TRBJ1-5, with TRBD1 as a possible D gene (5 bases). From germline, CDR1 is MNHNY and CDR2 SVGAGI (reference sequence). This CDR3 has 15 residues. V was cut by 0 bases and J by 8 bases, with 14 bases left in between. The CDR3 DNA reads TGTGCCAGCAGTTACTCGCCAGGGCGAATGGAGCCCCAGCATTTT. As protein: CASSYSPGRMEPQHF.

CDR3 sequence: CASSPTTSYEQYF. DNA for the CDR3: TGTGCCAGCAGCCCAACTACCTCCTACGAGCAGTACTTC. This chain connects TRBV7-9 to TRBJ2-7; D uncertain. There are 13 residues in the CDR3. Germline CDR1 is SEHNR and CDR2 is FQNEAQ (reference sequence). V lost 5 bases and J lost 0, with 8 bases in between. Full variable domain (remainder filled in from reference TRBV7-9 and TRBJ2-7): DTGVSQNPRHKITKRGQNVTFRCDPISEHNRLYWYRQTLGQGPEFLTYFQNEAQLEKSRLLSDRFSAERPKGSFSTLEIQRTEQGDSAMYLCASSPTTSYEQYFGPGTRLTVT.

V and J are TRBV28 and TRBJ1-6; D unresolved. The CDR3 totals 16 residues. CDR1 is MDHEN and CDR2 is SYDVKM in the germline V gene. V dropped 4 bases and J dropped 8 bases, with 18 bases sitting between them. DNA of the CDR3: TGTGCCAGCAGTTCCCTGGAGGGTATTGGCTATTCACCCCTCCACTTT. It is translated as CASSSLEGIGYSPLHF. Based on the CDR3 plus reference TRBV28 and TRBJ1-6, the full variable domain is DVKVTQSSRYLVKRTGEKVFLECVQDMDHENMFWYRQDPGLGLRLIYFSYDVKMKEKGDIPEGYSVSREKKERFSLILESASTNQTSMYLCASSSLEGIGYSPLHFGNGTRLTVT.

CDR3 bases: TGCGCCAGCAGCGGACTAGCGGGGGGGAATGAGCAGTTCTTC. This codes for CASSGLAGGNEQFF. This sequence joins TRBV10-1 and TRBJ2-1, with 15 nucleotides matching TRBD2. Germline values: CDR1 WNHNN, CDR2 SYGVQD (reference sequence). The trim removed 6 bases at V and 7 bases at J, leaving 1 base unmatched. This CDR3 is 14 amino acids long.

V is TRBV15 and J is TRBJ2-7, with TRBD1 matching over 10 bases. This CDR3 comprises 15 residues. Trimming took 1 base from V and 6 from J; bases not matched to a gene: 6. Looked up from germline, CDR1 is LNHNV and CDR2 is YYDKDF (reference sequence). The CDR3, as DNA: TGTGCCACCAGCAGAGGGGACAGGGGATCCCTCGAGCAGTACTTC. Its translation: CATSRGDRGSLEQYF.